This T cell receptor (beta chain) comes out of a study of blood T cell repertoires in COVID-19. Method: immunoSEQ multiplex PCR; TCRdb's copy keeps in-frame clones and lacks some. The sample carries roughly 100,000 clones, almost 90% recorded once. V lost 6 bases and J 3 bases, leaving 15 bases between the germline ends. The CDR3 spans 14 residues. Germline CDR1 MDHEN, CDR2 SYDVKM. The sequence came from a human donor in a cohort sampled during active COVID-19. Source material: peripheral blood. This sequence joins TRBV28 and TRBJ2-7; no reliable D call. Written as DNA, the CDR3 is TGTGCCAGCAGGGGCCTCTACTCTAACTACGAGCAGTACTTC. Translation gives CASRGLYSNYEQYF.